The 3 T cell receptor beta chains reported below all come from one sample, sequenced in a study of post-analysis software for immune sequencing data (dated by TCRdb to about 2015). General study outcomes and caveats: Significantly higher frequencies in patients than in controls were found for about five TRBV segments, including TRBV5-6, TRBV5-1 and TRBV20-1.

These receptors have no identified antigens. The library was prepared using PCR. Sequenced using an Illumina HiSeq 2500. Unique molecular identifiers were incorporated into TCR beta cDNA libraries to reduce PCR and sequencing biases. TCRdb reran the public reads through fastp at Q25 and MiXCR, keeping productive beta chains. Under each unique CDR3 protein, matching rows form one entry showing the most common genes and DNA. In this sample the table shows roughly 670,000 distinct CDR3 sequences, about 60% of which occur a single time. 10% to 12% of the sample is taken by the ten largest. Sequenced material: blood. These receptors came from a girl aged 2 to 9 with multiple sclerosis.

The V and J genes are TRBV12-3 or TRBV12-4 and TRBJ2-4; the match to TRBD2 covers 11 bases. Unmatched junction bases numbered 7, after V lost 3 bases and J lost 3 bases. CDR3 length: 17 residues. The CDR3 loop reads CASSFDLAGGYKNIQYF. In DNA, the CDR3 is TGTGCCAGCAGTTTTGATCTAGCGGGAGGTTACAAAAACATTCAGTACTTC.

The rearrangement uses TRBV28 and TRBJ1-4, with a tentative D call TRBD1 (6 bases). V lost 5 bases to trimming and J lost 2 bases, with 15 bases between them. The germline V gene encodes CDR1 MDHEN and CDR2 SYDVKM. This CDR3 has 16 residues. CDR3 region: CASSRDTERTNEKLFF. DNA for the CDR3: TGTGCCAGCAGTCGGGACACCGAGAGGACTAATGAAAAACTGTTTTTT.

The CDR3 loop is CASSLPSGRNNEQFF. The DNA of the CDR3 is TGTGCCAGCAGCTTACCTAGCGGGAGGAACAATGAGCAGTTCTTC. The chain combines TRBV7-2 with TRBJ2-1, with 11 bases fitting TRBD2. In germline, CDR1 is SGHTA, CDR2 FQGNSA. The CDR3 is made up of 15 amino acids. With V trimmed by 2 bases and J by 5 bases, 2 bases remained unmatched.